This T cell receptor beta chain is from a study of regulatory T cells in long-lasting Graves disease. This sample's time point: newly diagnosed GD, antithyroid drugs for less than 3 months. Isolated PBMC RNA provided the starting material for the TCR library. V shed 5 bases and J shed 4 bases, with 19 bases lying between them. Germline V gives CDR1 SEHNR, CDR2 FQNEAQ (reference sequence). CDR3 size: 16 residues. Libraries of TCR beta came from iRepertoire HTBI primers plus Arm-PCR of CDR3 regions. From the multiplex PCR reads, TCRdb called clonotypes with MiXCR, one entry per CDR3 protein. This table holds about 530,000 distinct CDR3 sequences, roughly 15% found once. This clonotype came up a few times. This same sample was also taken into another study, of T cells in Graves' hyperthyroidism and ophthalmopathy.

This chain links TRBV7-9 with TRBJ2-3; D possibly corresponds to TRBD2 (7 bases). The sequence derives from a woman between 40 and 65 years old with Graves disease. This specimen was peripheral blood mononuclear cells (PBMCs), taken at new diagnosis, from a patient treated with antithyroid drugs. The CDR3 reads CASSPRMGGGADTQYF. The CDR3 nucleotides read TGTGCCAGCAGCCCCCGGATGGGGGGGGGCGCAGATACGCAGTATTTT.